Sequencing of this T cell receptor beta chain was carried out in a study of cytomegalovirus exposure and HLA in healthy donors. Study findings and constraints: The study recorded about 150 TCR beta chains that were cytomegalovirus-associated. According to a later analysis, most TCR beta chains associated with CMV appeared HLA-restricted.

V shed 10 bases, J shed 4 bases, and the junction held 2 bases outside the gene matches. Germline V gene lookup returns CDR1 MGHDK and CDR2 SYGVNS. This CDR3 contains 11 residues. With respect to this clone: Antigen unknown.

60 Vbeta and 13 Jbeta primers were used in PCR. Profiled with immunoSEQ multiplex PCR; TCRdb holds only in-frame clones, not every one. The sample lists roughly 80,000 clones, 74% seen once, with around 6.5% in the top ten. The chain joins TRBV25-1 to TRBJ1-1; 8 bases align to TRBD1. The source is a woman in her forties or fifties in good health and CMV-seropositive. The sample comprised PBMCs. The CDR3 DNA reads as TGTGCCACCACAGGGGGCACTGAAGCTTTCTTT. Amino acid sequence: CATTGGTEAFF.